This TCR beta chain was obtained from a study of blood T cell repertoires in COVID-19. The CDR3 covers 15 residues. Germline CDR1 is KGHDR and CDR2 is SFDVKD. The V gene lost 0 bases and the J gene lost 7 bases, with 11 bases spanning the gap. Generated by immunoSEQ multiplex PCR, the TCRdb table keeps only in-frame clones and is missing some. This sample has 150,000 to 200,000 clones, with around 86% found just once. J is TRBJ2-2 and V is TRBV24-1, with TRBD1 as a possible D gene (6 bases). This clonotype originated in a man in his forties with active or convalescent COVID-19. Sequenced material: peripheral blood. CDR3 in amino acids: CATSDLGGQDGELFF. CDR3 bases: TGTGCCACCAGTGATTTGGGGGGCCAGGACGGGGAGCTGTTTTTT.